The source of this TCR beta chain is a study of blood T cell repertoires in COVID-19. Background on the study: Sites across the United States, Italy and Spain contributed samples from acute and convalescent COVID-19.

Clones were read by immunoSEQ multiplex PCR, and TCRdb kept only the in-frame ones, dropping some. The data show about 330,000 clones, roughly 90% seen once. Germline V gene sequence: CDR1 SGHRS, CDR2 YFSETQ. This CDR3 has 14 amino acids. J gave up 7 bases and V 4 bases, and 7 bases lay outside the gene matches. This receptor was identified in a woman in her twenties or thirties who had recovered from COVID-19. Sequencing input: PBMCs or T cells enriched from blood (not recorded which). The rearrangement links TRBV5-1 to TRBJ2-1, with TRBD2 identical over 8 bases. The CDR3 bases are TGCGCCAGCAGCCCCAGCGGGAGTGATAATGAGCAGTTCTTC. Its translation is CASSPSGSDNEQFF.